This note documents a single T cell receptor (beta chain) sequence. This record comes from a study of blood T cell repertoires in COVID-19. Study context: Sample material is recorded as cDNA or gDNA derived from T cells, B-cell-depleted T cells, or PBMCs.

V was pared by 4 bases and J by 2 bases, with 8 bases of the junction left unmatched. The CDR3 runs to 16 residues. The V gene's germline CDR1 is MNHEY and CDR2 SVGAGI. As originally analysed: The authors estimated nucleated cell counts from reference gene primer amplification. The method was immunoSEQ multiplex PCR; TCRdb's version includes in-frame clones alone and lacks a portion of them. V and J calls and clone size come straight from that table; D and trimming were deduced from the DNA. This repertoire shows 150,000 to 200,000 clones, around 85% found once; its top ten account for less than 9%. The chain employs TRBV6-5 and TRBJ2-3; 8 positions agree with TRBD2. The receptor's source is a woman aged 60-75 years with acute or convalescent COVID-19. The sample comprised peripheral blood. CDR3 DNA sequence: TGTGCCAGCAGTTCTCTCAGCGGGGGAAACACAGATACGCAGTATTTT. This gives the protein CASSSLSGGNTDTQYF.